This passage covers 18 T cell receptor beta chains from one sample sequenced in a study of shared clonotypes between healthy human individuals. The protocol was immunoSEQ multiplex PCR, while the TCRdb copy is restricted to in-frame clones and leaves out a portion. The sample contains millions of clones, approximately 94% of which appear only once. The sequencing sample was made of naive CD4+ T cells sorted from blood. The subset: CD45RA+ positively selected. The source of these receptors is a man younger than 35 in good health.

This chain joins TRBV28 and TRBJ1-5, with 7 bases aligning to TRBD1. J was trimmed by 2 bases and V by 5 bases; bases with no gene match: 12. There are 17 residues in the CDR3. CDR1 is MDHEN, CDR2 SYDVKM, per germline. The CDR3: CASSTPPGTVGNQPQHF. The CDR3 DNA follows: TGTGCCAGCAGTACACCCCCCGGGACAGTGGGCAATCAGCCCCAGCATTTT. Combining the CDR3 with reference TRBV28 and TRBJ1-5 gives the whole variable domain DVKVTQSSRYLVKRTGEKVFLECVQDMDHENMFWYRQDPGLGLRLIYFSYDVKMKEKGDIPEGYSVSREKKERFSLILESASTNQTSMYLCASSTPPGTVGNQPQHFGDGTRLSIL.

The gene calls are TRBV4-1 and TRBJ2-3; D is possibly TRBD2 (6 bases). The V gene lost 4 bases and the J gene lost 1 base, with 15 bases spanning the gap. Germline V CDR1 and CDR2: MGHRA, YSYEKL. The CDR3 length is 16 residues. The CDR3 DNA reads as TGCGCCAGCAGCCCCGAAGGAGGCGGGGGCACAGATACGCAGTATTTT. It yields the protein CASSPEGGGGTDTQYF.

The chain is built from TRBV5-1 and TRBJ2-5; 12 nucleotides agree with TRBD2. Per the germline V gene, CDR1 is SGHRS and CDR2 is YFSETQ. The CDR3 has 16 residues. V was clipped by 4 bases and J by 2 bases; unmatched bases: 6. The CDR3 region is CASSPALAGGQETQYF. The CDR3 nucleotides read TGCGCCAGCAGCCCGGCTCTAGCGGGGGGGCAAGAGACCCAGTACTTC.

The chain carries TRBV5-1 and TRBJ2-5; the D call may be TRBD1 or TRBD2 (5 bases each). The CDR3 length is 14 residues. From germline, CDR1 is SGHRS and CDR2 YFSETQ. Deletions cut 2 bases from V and 5 bases from J, with 13 bases between. The CDR3 protein is CASSFGGTGETQYF. The CDR3 DNA reads as TGCGCCAGCAGCTTTGGGGGAACGGGGGAGACCCAGTACTTC.

This chain links TRBV29-1 with TRBJ1-4, with D maybe TRBD1 (6 bases). The CDR3 length is 15 residues. Trimming took 7 bases from V and 4 from J, leaving 19 bases between them. Germline V CDR1 and CDR2: SQVTM, ANQGSEA. The CDR3 sequence: CSAAGLRGDNEKLFF. The CDR3 DNA reads as TGCAGCGCCGCCGGATTGAGGGGGGATAATGAAAAACTGTTTTTT.

The V gene is TRBV7-6, the J gene TRBJ2-7, with 8 bases lining up with TRBD1. V was pared by 1 base and J by 1 base, with 15 bases of the junction left unmatched. The CDR3 has 19 amino acids. Looked up from germline, CDR1 is SGHVS and CDR2 is FNYEAQ. The CDR3 loop reads CASSLVLARTGTGSYEQYF. The CDR3 DNA follows: TGTGCCAGCAGCTTAGTGTTAGCACGGACGGGGACAGGATCCTACGAGCAGTACTTC.

The chain is built from TRBV6-6 and TRBJ2-7; maybe TRBD1 (5 bases). Trimming cost V 4 bases and J 2 bases, with 15 bases left between them. The germline CDR1 and CDR2 sequences are MNHNY and SVGAGI (reference sequence). This CDR3 spans 15 amino acids. CDR3 region: CASSSRQGPTYEQYF. In nucleotides, the CDR3 is TGTGCCAGCAGTTCTCGGCAGGGTCCTACCTACGAGCAGTACTTC.

The rearrangement uses TRBV21-1 and TRBJ2-7; the table's D call, TRBD2, has no DNA check behind it. TRBV21-1 is a known pseudogene. The CDR3 loop spans 14 amino acids. As DNA, the CDR3 is TGTGCCAGCAGCAAGACGGGAGGGCCCGACGAGCAGTACTTC. This gives the protein CASSKTGGPDEQYF.

As for this clone: Mismatch with germline at one junction end may stem from a read error. The chain recombines TRBV10-3 with TRBJ2-7; 7 bases line up with TRBD1. Germline values: CDR1 ENHRY, CDR2 SYGVKD. The CDR3 loop spans 16 amino acids. This chain's CDR3 is CAISESGRGFSSEQYF. DNA of the CDR3: TGTGCCATCAGTGAGAGTGGCAGGGGGTTTTCCTCCGAGCAGTACTTC.

This chain links TRBV28 with TRBJ2-7; 12 bases map to TRBD2. This CDR3 is 17 amino acids long. J gave up 5 bases and V 3 bases, and 11 bases lay outside the gene matches. Germline CDR1 reads MDHEN; CDR2 reads SYDVKM. The CDR3 DNA reads as TGTGCCAGCAGTTTGGCTAGCGGGGGGGACCCTCGCCACGAGCAGTACTTC. Amino acids: CASSLASGGDPRHEQYF. Looking up the rest from reference TRBV28 and TRBJ2-7 gives the full variable domain: DVKVTQSSRYLVKRTGEKVFLECVQDMDHENMFWYRQDPGLGLRLIYFSYDVKMKEKGDIPEGYSVSREKKERFSLILESASTNQTSMYLCASSLASGGDPRHEQYFGPGTRLTVT.

The chain joins TRBV9 to TRBJ1-5, with TRBD1 matching 7 bases. The CDR3 consists of 15 residues. After removal of 4 bases from V and 10 bases from J, the junction contained 14 bases not matched to a gene. Germline values: CDR1 SGDLS, CDR2 YYNGEE. CDR3 in amino acids: CASSLQGQYEEPQHF. The DNA of the CDR3 is TGTGCCAGCAGCCTACAGGGGCAATATGAGGAACCCCAGCATTTT.

This clone was detected only once. The rearrangement uses TRBV5-8 and TRBJ1-4; D not certain. Trimming left V 3 bases short and J 9 bases short, with 18 bases between. This CDR3 is 15 amino acids long. Germline V lookup: CDR1 SGHTS, CDR2 YDEGEE. DNA of the CDR3: TGTGCCAGCAGCTCACCCGGCGGGATAATGAAAAAACTGTTTTTT. Residues: CASSSPGGIMKKLFF. Using reference TRBV5-8 and TRBJ1-4 for the parts outside the CDR3, the full variable domain is EAGVTQSPTHLIKTRGQQATLRCSPISGHTSVYWYQQALGLGLQFLLWYDEGEERNRGNFPPRFSGRQFPNYSSELNVNALELEDSALYLCASSSPGGIMKKLFFGSGTQLSVL.

Note on this clone: The identical CDR3 is also encoded by other nucleotide sequences in the sample. The chain uses TRBV6-5 and TRBJ2-7, with no clear D. V dropped 5 bases and J dropped 3 bases, with 8 bases sitting between them. This CDR3 has 12 residues. The germline CDR1 and CDR2 sequences are MNHEY and SVGAGI. CDR3 loop: CASSPGGYEQYF. CDR3 coding DNA: TGTGCCAGCAGTCCCGGTGGCTACGAGCAGTACTTC.

The V and J genes are TRBV10-3 and TRBJ2-4, with D possibly matching TRBD2 (5 bases). V lost 2 bases to trimming and J lost 6 bases, with 8 bases between them. Germline V gene lookup returns CDR1 ENHRY and CDR2 SYGVKD. This CDR3 is 13 amino acids long. CDR3 sequence (DNA): TGTGCCATCAGTGAGGGACTTGGAAACATTCAGTACTTC. This gives the protein CAISEGLGNIQYF.

The chain couples TRBV4-1 to TRBJ1-5; unclear D gene. The CDR3 extends over 13 amino acids. Trimming removed 0 bases at V and 7 bases at J, with 7 bases between. Germline V gives CDR1 MGHRA, CDR2 YSYEKL. The CDR3, as DNA: TGCGCCAGCAGCCAAGATCGAGCACAGCCCCAGCATTTT. It yields the protein CASSQDRAQPQHF.

This chain joins TRBV6-5 and TRBJ2-3; D is perhaps TRBD1 or TRBD2 (6 bases each). CDR3 length: 16 residues. V dropped 0 bases and J dropped 8 bases, with 18 bases sitting between them. CDR1 and CDR2 from the germline V gene are MNHEY and SVGAGI. CDR3 loop: CASSYSKEGGGFTQYF. CDR3 sequence (DNA): TGTGCCAGCAGTTACTCGAAGGAGGGGGGAGGTTTTACGCAGTATTTT.

The chain employs TRBV2 and TRBJ2-1; the D gene is possibly TRBD1 (6 bases). V was clipped by 6 bases and J by 1 base, with 10 bases between them. The CDR3 contains 14 residues. Germline CDR1 and CDR2: SNHLY and FYNNEI. The CDR3 region is CASRLDRSYNEQFF. CDR3 DNA: TGTGCCAGCAGGCTCGACAGGTCCTACAATGAGCAGTTCTTC.

This chain connects TRBV6-5 to TRBJ1-5, with D hard to call. CDR3 size: 15 residues. Germline loops: CDR1 MNHEY, CDR2 SVGAGI. V was shortened by 6 bases and J by 3 bases, with 15 bases between the two germline ends. The CDR3 spells CASRAMEGNNQPQHF. Written as DNA, the CDR3 is TGTGCCAGCAGGGCTATGGAGGGTAACAATCAGCCCCAGCATTTT.